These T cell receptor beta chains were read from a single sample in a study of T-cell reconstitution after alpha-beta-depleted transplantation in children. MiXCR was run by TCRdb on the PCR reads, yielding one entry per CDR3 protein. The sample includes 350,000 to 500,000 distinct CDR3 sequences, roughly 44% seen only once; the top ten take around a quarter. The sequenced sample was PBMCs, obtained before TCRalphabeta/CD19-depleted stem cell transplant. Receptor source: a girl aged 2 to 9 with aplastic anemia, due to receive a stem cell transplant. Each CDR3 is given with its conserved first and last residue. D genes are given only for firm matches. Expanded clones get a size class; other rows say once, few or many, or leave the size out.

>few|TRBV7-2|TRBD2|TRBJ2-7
CASSPQPSGTSRYEQYF
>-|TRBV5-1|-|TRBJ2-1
CASSLALGAPGSYNEQFF
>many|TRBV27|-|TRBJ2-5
CASRLGETQYF
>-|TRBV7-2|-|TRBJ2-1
CASSQTENNDYNEQFF
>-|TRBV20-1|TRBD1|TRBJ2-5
CSARDLDRWETQYF
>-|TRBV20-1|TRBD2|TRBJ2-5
CSARLAAYQETQYF
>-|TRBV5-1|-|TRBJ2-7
CASSLDGTGAYEQYF
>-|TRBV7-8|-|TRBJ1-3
CASSLQFGNTIYF
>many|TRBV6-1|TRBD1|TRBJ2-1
CASSERVGQLYNEQFF
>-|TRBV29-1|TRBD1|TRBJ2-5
CSVERTGPETQYF
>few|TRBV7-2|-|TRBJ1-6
CASSLDGFRSLHF
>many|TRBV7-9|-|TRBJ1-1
CASSFPLAGMNTEAFF
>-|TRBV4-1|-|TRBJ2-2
CASSPWDGLNTGELFF
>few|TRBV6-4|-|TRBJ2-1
CASSDSMGGREQFF
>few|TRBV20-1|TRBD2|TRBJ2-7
CSAESSELAYSSYEQYF
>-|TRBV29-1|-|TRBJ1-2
CSVEEWDEQGFGYTF
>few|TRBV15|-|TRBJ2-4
CATSRDRTTQYF
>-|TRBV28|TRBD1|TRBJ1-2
CASSLRYVRGHYGYTF
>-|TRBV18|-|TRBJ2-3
CASSPQRSTDTQYF
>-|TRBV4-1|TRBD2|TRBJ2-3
CASSQVGSKRGTDTQYF
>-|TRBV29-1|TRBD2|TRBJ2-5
CSVGAGEGETQYF
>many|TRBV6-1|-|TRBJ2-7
CASTRGPTYEQYF
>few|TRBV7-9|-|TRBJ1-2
CASSLGQVTTF
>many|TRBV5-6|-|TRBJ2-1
CASSLRQGGYNEQFF
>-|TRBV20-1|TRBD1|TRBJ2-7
CSAWAGTGGDEQYF
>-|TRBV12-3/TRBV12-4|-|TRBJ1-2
CASSPRSEGNLGGYTF
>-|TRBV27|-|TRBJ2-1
CASSLGGLGLEQFF
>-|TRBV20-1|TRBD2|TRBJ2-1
CSARESIAGSYNEQFF
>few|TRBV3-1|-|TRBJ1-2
CASSLRGGAIYGYTF
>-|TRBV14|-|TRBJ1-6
CASSQDVATEWESSYNSPLHF
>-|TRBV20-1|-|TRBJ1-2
CSASSPPGGYTF
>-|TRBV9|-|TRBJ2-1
CASSADNEQFF
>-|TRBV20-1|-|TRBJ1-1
CSASKARGTEAFF
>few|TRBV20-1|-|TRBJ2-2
CSATEQGRWTGELFF
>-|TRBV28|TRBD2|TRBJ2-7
CASSLGLAGGQVTYEQYF
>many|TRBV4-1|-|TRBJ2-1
CASSQDFGEVLSEQFF
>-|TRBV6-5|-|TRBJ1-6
CASSYSRTGSPPLHF
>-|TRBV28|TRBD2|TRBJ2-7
CASSLSGAEVDEQYF
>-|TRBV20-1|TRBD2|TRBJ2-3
CSARTSGGDWKDTQYF
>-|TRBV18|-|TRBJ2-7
CASSPNHPGIYEQYF
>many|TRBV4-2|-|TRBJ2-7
CASSQDESYEQYF
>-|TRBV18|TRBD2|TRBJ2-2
CASSPNTLAGNTGELFF
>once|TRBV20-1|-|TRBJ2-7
CSASQDGTTYEQYF
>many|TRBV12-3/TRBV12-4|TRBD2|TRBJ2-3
CASSLVLAGAGTQYF
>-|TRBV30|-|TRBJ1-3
CAWSNGAGNTIYF
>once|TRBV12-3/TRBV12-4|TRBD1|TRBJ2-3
CASSTNHRGLGADTQYF
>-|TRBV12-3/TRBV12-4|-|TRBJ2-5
CASSLGGGGQETQYF
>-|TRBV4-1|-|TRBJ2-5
CASSQKWGGKETQYF
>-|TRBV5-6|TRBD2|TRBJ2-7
CASSPRVGGSGEQYF
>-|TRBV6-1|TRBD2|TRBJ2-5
CASSNDPGLAGGYETQYF
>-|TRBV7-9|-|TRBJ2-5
CASSSPGTPEETQYF
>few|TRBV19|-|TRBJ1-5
CASSPVNSNQPQHF
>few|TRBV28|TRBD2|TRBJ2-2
CASSPQGLAGGLDGGELFF
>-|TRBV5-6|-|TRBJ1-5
CASSTLGRTLGQPQHF
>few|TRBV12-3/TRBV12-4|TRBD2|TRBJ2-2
CASRGGTEKGGELFF
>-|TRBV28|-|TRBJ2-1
CASSLEGRGQFF
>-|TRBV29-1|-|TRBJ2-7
CSVVSGHEQYF
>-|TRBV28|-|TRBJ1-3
CASSLVYASGNTIYF
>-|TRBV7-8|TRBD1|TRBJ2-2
CASSLFQGATGELFF
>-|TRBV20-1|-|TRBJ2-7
CSLKGSYEQYF